This entry is about one T cell receptor (beta chain). The target of this receptor is not known. The record has no base qualities; no much larger clone is one base away. The sample originates from a study of CD8 T cells in Susac syndrome (dated by TCRdb to about 2019). For the wider study: Among the Susac syndrome patients who were sequenced, clinically active disease was present in six and clinical remission was observed in eight. At blood withdrawal, Susac syndrome patients were either therapy-naive, taking corticosteroids (in some cases with IVIg as well), or taking IVIg alone. The study used repertoire sequencing to test whether antigen drove CD8+ T cell activation and differentiation in Susac syndrome.

Peripheral blood CD8+ and CD4+ T cells from healthy donors, Susac syndrome patients and multiple sclerosis patients were profiled using high-throughput TCR beta sequencing. The Susac syndrome patients fulfilled recently defined diagnostic criteria for definite or probable disease. Bulk CD8+ and CD4+ T cells were purified by magnetic negative isolation, whereas CD8+ TEMRA cells were enriched by FACS. Blood was collected in EDTA tubes and processed within 24 hours, with PBMCs isolated through density gradient centrifugation. PBMCs intended for TCR sequencing were cryopreserved in liquid nitrogen and were subsequently thawed in a 37 degrees C water bath. The sorted or isolated CD4+, CD8+ and CD8+ TEMRA cells reached a purity of at least 90%. Beyond this particular receptor, the publication reports: The number of individuals in the TCR sequencing and HLA analysis was recognized as being relatively small. The CD4+ T cell repertoire of patients with Susac syndrome showed no detectable clonal expansion.

RNA was extracted using the RNeasy kit, and about 0.45 to 1 ug of the RNA was reverse transcribed with random hexamers. The immunoSEQ multiplex PCR assay, covering 54 Vbeta and 13 Jbeta segments, was used to amplify TCR beta CDR3 regions. Bias from PCR amplification was corrected by using a synthetic template baseline for primer optimization and for computational correction. The authors processed their data as follows. Reads were annotated to V, D and J genes per IMGT and analyzed with immunoSEQ Analyzer, keeping only productive sequences. Clonality was calculated as one minus the Shannon entropy normalized by log2 of the number of productive unique sequences. For each patient and control, public and private clones were evaluated among the 100 most prevalent clones. Clones were defined as Susac-specific if absent from the healthy and MS cohorts, from 1052 published viral clones and from other ImmuneACCESS disease sequences. In TCRdb, the public reads were trimmed at Q25 with fastp and aligned with MiXCR, with productive beta chains retained. Records with the same CDR3 protein are collapsed into one entry carrying the most frequent genes and DNA. In this record, the V and J calls reflect TCRdb's handling and not the investigators' own analysis. This sample comprises 150,000 or so distinct CDR3 sequences, roughly 95% of them detected only once. The biggest ten clones account for approximately 0.15% of the sample.

The sequence came from a human donor with Susac syndrome. Sequencing was performed on CD4+ T cells from PBMCs.

Here the CDR3 is given as CATRSGGTYEQYF. The DNA reads TGTGCCACTCGCAGCGGGGGAACTTACGAGCAGTACTTC. Rearrangement joined TRBV19 to TRBJ2-7; 8 middle bases align to TRBD2. CDR1 LNHDA and CDR2 SQIVND are derived from the germline V gene (reference sequence). At the junction V is shortened by 10 bases and J by 4 bases; bases outside the gene matches: 9. From cysteine to phenylalanine, the CDR3 is 13 amino acids long. The sequence is cut down to CDR3 DNA, 39 bases in frame from base 1.